Here is one TCR delta chain with its context. Its antigen is unknown. This may arise from a read error, as a much more abundant clone is one base away. This specimen belongs to a study of delta chains in infants with herpesvirus infections. TCR cDNA was made from PBMC RNA with gamma- and delta-chain-specific primers. TCRdb re-called clones from the RT-PCR reads using CATT. The sample holds roughly 3,200 delta-chain clones, less than 35% seen once. CDR3 length: 18 residues. CDR1 and CDR2 (germline): GEAIGNYY, EKD. The study's findings and limits: Uninfected infants and those infected after 120 days lacked the public clonotype.

V is TRDV2 and J is TRDJ3; 8 nucleotides line up with TRDD3. This receptor was taken from a human donor who was a Ugandan infant, either HIV-exposed or HIV-unexposed (not recorded which). This material consisted of peripheral blood, taken at time point 3 of longitudinal follow-up. The CDR3 sequence is CARDTAGGIEWDTRQMFF. The CDR3 nucleotides are TGTGCCCGTGACACCGCTGGGGGAATTGAGTGGGACACCCGACAGATGTTTTTC.